This entry describes one TCR beta chain. Antigen unknown. Trimming shortened V by 4 bases and J by 10 bases, and 16 bases separated the two germline ends. The CDR3 is 13 amino acids. Per the germline V gene, CDR1 is LGHNA and CDR2 is YNFKEQ. This sample stems from a study of T cells in localized non-small cell lung cancer. Study-wide points: Investigators sequenced only a single tumor region, leaving heterogeneity possible. Uninvolved adjacent lung had higher T cell clonality than tumor and all other tissues. Appearing in adjacent lung were a median roughly 60 of the top 100 tumor clones. An association was observed between higher blood T cell density and longer overall survival.

Clones were read by immunoSEQ multiplex PCR, and TCRdb kept only the in-frame ones, dropping some. The sample has just over 70,000 clones; roughly nine tenths are singletons. V gene TRBV4-2 combines with J gene TRBJ1-1, with D perhaps matching TRBD1 (6 bases). The clonotype was recovered from a male donor aged 60 or over with stage III squamous cell lung carcinoma. Sequenced material: peripheral blood, taken before any cancer treatment. CDR3 loop: CASSLKAEGGAFF. The CDR3, as DNA: TGTGCCAGCAGCCTCAAAGCAGAAGGGGGAGCTTTCTTT.